These T cell receptor beta chains were read from a single sample in a study of shared T cell receptors in the human thymus. Profiling relied on immunoSEQ multiplex PCR, and the TCRdb table lists in-frame clones only, not all of them. The sample shows more than 550,000 clones, about 89% of them seen only once. This same sample was also part of a study on human thymus T cells.

Material for sequencing was thymocytes. Receptors originate from a boy under three years old with a congenital heart defect. CDR3s include the opening cysteine and the closing phenylalanine or tryptophan. Each record gives: clone size, J gene, D gene, V gene, CDR3 DNA, CDR3 protein. D genes are given only for firm matches. Clone size is shown for a subset of rows, as once, few, many or a class of expanded clone.

NA | TRBJ2-1 | NA | TRBV7-6 | TGTGCCAGCAGCTTAGTCGTAGCAGGGAAGGACAATGAGCAGTTCTTC | CASSLVVAGKDNEQFF
NA | TRBJ2-1 | TRBD2 | TRBV5-1 | TGCGCCAGCAGCTTGATATTAGCGGGGGGCCTTCCCTACAATGAGCAGTTCTTC | CASSLILAGGLPYNEQFF
NA | TRBJ1-5 | TRBD1 | TRBV28 | TGTGCCAGCAGGCATCGACAGGGAGGATACAGCAATCAGCCCCAGCATTTT | CASRHRQGGYSNQPQHF
NA | TRBJ2-6 | NA | TRBV28 | TGTGCCAGCAGTTTCGGCAGGGCTCGCACAAAACCTGACTCTGGGGCCAACGTCCTGACTTTC | CASSFGRARTKPDSGANVLTF
NA | TRBJ1-4 | TRBD1 | TRBV6-4 | TGTGCCAGCAGCCCGGGACAGGGAGATGAAAAACTGTTTTTT | CASSPGQGDEKLFF
NA | TRBJ1-1 | NA | TRBV5-1 | TGCGCCAGCAGCTTGGTTGGGGAGGGGAACACTGAAGCTTTCTTT | CASSLVGEGNTEAFF
few | TRBJ1-4 | TRBD1 | TRBV5-6 | TGTGCCAGCAGGGAGGGACAGGACGGTGAAAAACTGTTTTTT | CASREGQDGEKLFF
NA | TRBJ2-7 | TRBD2 | TRBV6-1 | TGTGCCAGCTCGTCGACTAGCGGGACCCCCTACGAGCAGTACTTC | CASSSTSGTPYEQYF
NA | TRBJ2-3 | NA | TRBV13 | TGTGCCATACCAACTAGGACAGATACGCAGTATTTT | CAIPTRTDTQYF
NA | TRBJ1-1 | NA | TRBV30 | TGTGCCTGGAGCCAAAGAAGCCCCCTTTACGCTGAAGCTTTCTTT | CAWSQRSPLYAEAFF
once | TRBJ1-2 | TRBD1 | TRBV4-3 | TGCGCCAGCAGCCGAGGACAGGGGCCCTCTAACTATGGCTACACCTTC | CASSRGQGPSNYGYTF
NA | TRBJ1-4 | NA | TRBV7-6 | TGTGCCAGCAGCACCAGGAGAGGGTACTGGGCTAATGAAAAACTGTTTTTT | CASSTRRGYWANEKLFF
few | TRBJ2-7 | TRBD1 | TRBV7-2 | TGTGCCAGCAGCTCGAGGACAGGAGCTTACGAGCAGTACTTC | CASSSRTGAYEQYF
NA | TRBJ2-5 | TRBD2 | TRBV18 | TGTGCCAGCTCACCCGCTCTAGCGGGGGGTTGGGAGACCCAGTACTTC | CASSPALAGGWETQYF
NA | TRBJ1-4 | TRBD1 | TRBV5-1 | TGCGCCAGCAGCCTCAGGACAGGGGAGGGGGCAACTAATGAAAAACTGTTTTTT | CASSLRTGEGATNEKLFF
NA | TRBJ2-7 | TRBD1 | TRBV27 | TGTGCCAGCAGTCCCCGGGACAGGAAGACCTCCTACGAGCAGTACTTC | CASSPRDRKTSYEQYF
NA | TRBJ2-7 | TRBD1 | TRBV23-1 | TGCGCCAGCAGTCAATTCCCTGACAGGGGGACCTACGAGCAGTACTTC | CASSQFPDRGTYEQYF
NA | TRBJ2-3 | TRBD1 | TRBV10-2 | TGCGCCGCTGGACAGGCCACAGATACGCAGTATTTT | CAAGQATDTQYF
NA | TRBJ2-5 | TRBD2 | TRBV5-1 | TGCGCCAGCAAAAAGGCTAGCGGGAGTGCAGAGACCCAGTACTTC | CASKKASGSAETQYF
NA | TRBJ2-1 | TRBD2 | TRBV5-1 | TGCGCCAGCAGCCCCCCAATTGGGACTAGCGGGATAAGGTCCTACAATGAGCAGTTCTTC | CASSPPIGTSGIRSYNEQFF
NA | TRBJ1-4 | NA | TRBV4-2 | TGTGCCAGCAGCCAAGGAAGGAGGCTCGGGTCCACTAATGAAAAACTGTTTTTT | CASSQGRRLGSTNEKLFF
NA | TRBJ2-1 | NA | TRBV28 | TGTGCCAGCAGTACAAATCGGTCGACCGCCGGGGAGCAGTTCTTC | CASSTNRSTAGEQFF